This T cell receptor beta chain was found in a study of blood T cell repertoires in COVID-19. This clone was recorded only once. The repertoire was sequenced with immunoSEQ multiplex PCR; TCRdb's copy has only in-frame clones and lacks some. The sample yields 200,000 to 250,000 clones, about 80% seen once. V was shortened by 0 bases and J by 5 bases, with 6 bases between the two germline ends. Germline values: CDR1 KGHDR, CDR2 SFDVKD. CDR3 length: 13 amino acids. The V call is TRBV24-1, the J call TRBJ2-5; TRBD2 is a possible D gene (6 bases). Sequences were obtained from peripheral blood. The sequence came from a woman aged 50 to 60 with acute or convalescent COVID-19. The DNA for the CDR3 is TGTGCCACCAGTGATTTGGGGGGGGAGACCCAGTACTTC. This translates into CATSDLGGETQYF.